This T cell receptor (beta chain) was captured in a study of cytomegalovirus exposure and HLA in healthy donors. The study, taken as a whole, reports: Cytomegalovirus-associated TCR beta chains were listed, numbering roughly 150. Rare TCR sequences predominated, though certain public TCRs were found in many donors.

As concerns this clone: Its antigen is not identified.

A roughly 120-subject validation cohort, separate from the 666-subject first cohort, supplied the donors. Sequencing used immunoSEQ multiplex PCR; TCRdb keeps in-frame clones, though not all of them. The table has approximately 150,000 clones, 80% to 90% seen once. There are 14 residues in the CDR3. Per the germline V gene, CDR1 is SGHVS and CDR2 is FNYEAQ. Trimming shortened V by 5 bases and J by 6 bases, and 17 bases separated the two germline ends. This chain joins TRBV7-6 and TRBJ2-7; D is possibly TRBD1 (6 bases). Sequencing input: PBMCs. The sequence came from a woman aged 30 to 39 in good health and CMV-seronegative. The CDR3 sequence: CASSPGTRGFEQYF. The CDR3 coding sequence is TGTGCCAGCAGCCCCGGGACGAGGGGGTTCGAGCAGTACTTC.